One TCR beta chain is described in this entry. The method was immunoSEQ multiplex PCR; TCRdb's version includes in-frame clones alone and lacks a portion of them. The sample lists approximately 85,000 clones; around 85% were seen once. These data are taken from a study of glioma-infiltrating T cells after dendritic cell vaccination. The wider study: Samples are from glioblastoma patients in Phase I and II dendritic cell vaccine trials.

This CDR3 contains 14 residues. In germline, CDR1 is LNHDA, CDR2 SQIVND (reference sequence). V dropped 7 bases and J dropped 6; count of bases not matched to a gene: 8. As to time point: after dendritic cell vaccination, including at tumor progression/relapse. PBMC were collected before vaccination, two weeks after the third vaccination, and at progression. The rearrangement uses TRBV19 and TRBJ2-3; TRBD2 matches at 9 bases. The material was blood, obtained after dendritic cell vaccination. This receptor was taken from a human donor with glioblastoma. CDR3: CASNPSGVGDTQYF. In nucleotides, the CDR3 is TGTGCCAGTAATCCTAGCGGGGTGGGTGATACGCAGTATTTT.